Below, 18 T cell receptor beta chains from the same sample are listed, as sequenced in a study of blood T cell repertoires in COVID-19. The table came from immunoSEQ multiplex PCR; TCRdb's copy has only in-frame clones and leaves some out. The table shows around 300,000 clones, with about 90% occurring only once. The sample consisted of peripheral blood. All receptors come from a man aged 18 to 29 with active or convalescent COVID-19.

This chain uses TRBV28 with TRBJ2-1; 8 bases match TRBD1. The length of the CDR3 is 15 residues. Germline CDR1 MDHEN, CDR2 SYDVKM. V was clipped by 5 bases and J by 3 bases; unmatched bases: 6. The CDR3 is CASSADRGIYNEQFF. The CDR3 DNA reads as TGTGCCAGCAGTGCCGACAGGGGAATCTACAATGAGCAGTTCTTC.

The chain joins TRBV2 to TRBJ1-6; D is undetermined. The V gene lost 6 bases and the J gene lost 5 bases, with 17 bases spanning the gap. The CDR3 totals 16 residues. Looked up from germline, CDR1 is SNHLY and CDR2 is FYNNEI. The CDR3: CASSPRGGSNNSPLHF. The CDR3 nucleotides are TGTGCCAGCAGCCCCCGAGGCGGGAGCAATAATTCACCCCTCCACTTT.

This clone was seen once. The chain joins TRBV7-8 to TRBJ2-1; a weak D match, TRBD2 (5 bases). This CDR3 contains 17 residues. The germline V gene has CDR1 SGHVS and CDR2 FQNEAQ. V was shortened by 2 bases and J by 0 bases, with 14 bases between the two germline ends. The CDR3, as DNA: TGTGCCAGCAGCTTACGGGATGGGGTCCTCTCCTACAATGAGCAGTTCTTC. It translates to CASSLRDGVLSYNEQFF.

The genes are TRBV6-5 and TRBJ2-3; D is perhaps TRBD2 (7 bases). This CDR3 comprises 15 residues. Germline lookup yields CDR1 MNHEY and CDR2 SVGAGI. The V end was cut by 4 bases, the J end by 6 bases, with 17 bases between. The CDR3 sequence is CASSSAWTAGDTQYF. DNA for the CDR3: TGTGCCAGCAGTTCCGCATGGACAGCGGGGGATACGCAGTATTTT.

The chain combines TRBV10-2 with TRBJ1-1; possibly TRBD1 for D (5 bases). The germline CDR1 and CDR2 sequences are WSHSY and SAAADI. The CDR3 runs to 14 residues. V lost 6 bases and J lost 1, with 12 bases in between. The CDR3 spells CASRDGGENTEAFF. For the CDR3, the DNA is TGCGCCAGCAGGGACGGAGGGGAGAACACTGAAGCTTTCTTT.

The chain is built from TRBV28 and TRBJ1-5; D might be TRBD1 (6 bases). The CDR3 is 12 residues long. The V gene lost 4 bases and the J gene lost 7 bases, with 8 bases spanning the gap. The germline V gene has CDR1 MDHEN and CDR2 SYDVKM. CDR3 loop: CASSYRGQPQHF. CDR3 DNA: TGTGCCAGCAGTTATAGGGGGCAGCCCCAGCATTTT.

The V gene is TRBV7-9, the J gene TRBJ1-3, with 10 bases aligning to TRBD1. Trimming took 5 bases from V and 7 from J; bases not matched to a gene: 2. This CDR3 is 13 amino acids long. Germline-derived CDR1 and CDR2 are SEHNR and FQNEAQ (reference sequence). The CDR3 DNA is TGTGCCAGCAGCCCGGGACAGGGGAACACCATATATTTT. Residues: CASSPGQGNTIYF. The whole variable domain, filled in from reference TRBV7-9 and TRBJ1-3, reads DTGVSQNPRHKITKRGQNVTFRCDPISEHNRLYWYRQTLGQGPEFLTYFQNEAQLEKSRLLSDRFSAERPKGSFSTLEIQRTEQGDSAMYLCASSPGQGNTIYFGEGSWLTVV.

CDR3 nucleotides: TGTGCCAGCAGCGTAGAGAGCGGGGGGACTAGCACAGATACGCAGTATTTT. It specifies CASSVESGGTSTDTQYF. This rearrangement joins TRBV9 to TRBJ2-3, with 9 bases matching TRBD2. Germline lookup yields CDR1 SGDLS and CDR2 YYNGEE. Trimming removed 0 bases from V and 0 bases from J; junction bases left unmatched: 5. The length of the CDR3 is 17 residues.

V is TRBV9 and J is TRBJ2-2; D is perhaps TRBD2 (6 bases). This CDR3 has 16 residues. Germline V lookup: CDR1 SGDLS, CDR2 YYNGEE. The V gene lost 3 bases and the J gene lost 0 bases, with 12 bases spanning the gap. In DNA, the CDR3 is TGTGCCAGCAGCGACCGGGACTCGGCGAACACCGGGGAGCTGTTTTTT. It yields the protein CASSDRDSANTGELFF.

The J gene is TRBJ1-4, the V gene TRBV2, with unresolved D. Germline V gene lookup returns CDR1 SNHLY and CDR2 FYNNEI. This CDR3 spans 16 amino acids. V was trimmed by 5 bases and J by 0 bases, leaving 13 bases between them. CDR3: CASSSPAVATNEKLFF. Here the CDR3 DNA reads TGTGCCAGCAGTTCACCTGCGGTTGCAACTAATGAAAAACTGTTTTTT.

This clone was detected only a few times. The chain recombines TRBV19 with TRBJ2-3, with TRBD2 matching over 8 bases. V was pared by 10 bases and J by 0 bases, with 9 bases of the junction left unmatched. The germline CDR1 and CDR2 sequences are LNHDA and SQIVND (reference sequence). This CDR3 is 15 amino acids long. The CDR3 DNA sequence: TGTGCCACTCACAATAGCGGGACGAGCACAGATACGCAGTATTTT. Translated, it gives CATHNSGTSTDTQYF.

The CDR3 loop reads CASRSGTGRSYGYTF. For the CDR3, the DNA is TGTGCCAGCAGATCCGGGACAGGCCGTTCCTATGGCTACACCTTC. The V gene is TRBV7-2, the J gene TRBJ1-2, with 8 bases lining up with TRBD1. Looked up from germline, CDR1 is SGHTA and CDR2 is FQGNSA. CDR3 size: 15 residues. V shed 6 bases and J 4 bases; nucleotides not matched to a gene: 10.

The gene calls are TRBV28 and TRBJ2-5; TRBD2 matches 8 bases. CDR3 length: 15 residues. Trimming removed 6 bases from V and 5 bases from J; junction bases left unmatched: 11. CDR1 is MDHEN and CDR2 is SYDVKM in the germline V gene. CDR3 amino acids: CASRQAGVVRETQYF. The CDR3 DNA sequence: TGTGCCAGCAGGCAAGCGGGAGTGGTGAGGGAGACCCAGTACTTC.

The chain combines TRBV28 with TRBJ1-1; TRBD1 might be the D (5 bases). From germline, CDR1 is MDHEN and CDR2 SYDVKM. The V end lost 6 bases, the J end lost 4 bases, and 12 bases lay between the germline ends. The CDR3 sequence is 13 residues long. The CDR3 region is CASSMVGGTEAFF. The CDR3 coding sequence is TGTGCCAGCAGCATGGTGGGGGGCACTGAAGCTTTCTTT. Based on the CDR3 plus reference TRBV28 and TRBJ1-1, the full variable domain is DVKVTQSSRYLVKRTGEKVFLECVQDMDHENMFWYRQDPGLGLRLIYFSYDVKMKEKGDIPEGYSVSREKKERFSLILESASTNQTSMYLCASSMVGGTEAFFGQGTRLTVV.

This clone was counted once. The chain links TRBV4-3 to TRBJ2-7; D may be TRBD1 (5 bases). Germline loops: CDR1 LGHNA, CDR2 YSLEER. CDR3 length: 15 residues. V was pared by 1 base and J by 3 bases, with 13 bases between. Here the CDR3 DNA reads TGCGCCAGCAGCCAAGGTCAGGGATGGAACTACGAGCAGTACTTC. Its translation is CASSQGQGWNYEQYF.

The V call is TRBV2, the J call TRBJ1-6; TRBD1 agrees at 7 bases. Germline V gene data show CDR1 as SNHLY and CDR2 as FYNNEI. Trimming took 6 bases from V and 3 from J; bases not matched to a gene: 5. There are 15 residues in the CDR3. CDR3 amino acids: CASRETGIYNSPLHF. The CDR3, as DNA: TGTGCCAGCAGAGAGACAGGGATCTATAATTCACCCCTCCACTTT.

The V call is TRBV4-1, the J call TRBJ1-2; TRBD1 matches 10 bases. The V and J ends lost 5 bases and 12 bases, in that order; junction bases with no gene match: 15. Germline values: CDR1 MGHRA, CDR2 YSYEKL. The CDR3 loop spans 15 amino acids. As DNA, the CDR3 is TGCGCCAGCAGCTTCAGAACCGGGACAGGGGAAGTCCACACCTTC. Residues: CASSFRTGTGEVHTF.

This clone was seen a handful of times. The chain combines TRBV25-1 with TRBJ1-4; D might be TRBD1 (5 bases). The CDR3 contains 15 residues. The germline gives CDR1 MGHDK, CDR2 SYGVNS. V gave up 5 bases and J gave up 0 bases, with 10 bases separating them. CDR3 amino acids: CASSWGGATNEKLFF. The CDR3, as DNA: TGTGCCAGCAGTTGGGGCGGTGCAACTAATGAAAAACTGTTTTTT.